This paragraph covers one T cell receptor (beta chain) sequence. Its antigen remains unknown. CDR3 length: 15 amino acids. V lost 2 bases to trimming and J lost 6 bases; unmatched junction nucleotides: 7. CDR1 is SGDLS and CDR2 is YYNGEE in the germline V gene. This sample was included in a study of T cell responses to AZD1222 COVID-19 vaccine. General study findings and limits: Per reports, nearly half of all spike-specific TCRs target regions that are unmutated in variants. Baseline serology detected seropositivity in only a handful of AZD1222 recipients. Researchers report vaccine-associated CD4 TCRs spanning spike, with dominance at 160-218 and 743-854. The peak T cell response came first, and repertoires were sampled only after it.

The method was immunoSEQ multiplex PCR; TCRdb's version includes in-frame clones alone and lacks a portion of them. The sample lists about 75,000 clones, around 88% occurring once. The source is an adult who received the MenACWY meningococcal vaccine as a control. The chain combines TRBV9 with TRBJ2-1; 8 bases are a match to TRBD1. Sequencing used peripheral blood, obtained 28 days after the second dose of the MenACWY control vaccine. In DNA form, the CDR3 reads TGTGCCAGCAGCGTCGAAAGGGGGACAGGCAATGAGCAGTTCTTC. Its translation is CASSVERGTGNEQFF.